The 27 T cell receptor beta chains in this list originate from one sample, sequenced in a study of cytomegalovirus exposure and HLA in healthy donors. Amplification used 60 Vbeta primers and 13 Jbeta primers. The assay was immunoSEQ multiplex PCR, and TCRdb's table has in-frame clones only and misses some. The profile shows 100,000 to 150,000 clones, over 60% of them singletons. Input material: PBMCs. All receptors derive from a man aged 45-65 years in good health and CMV-seronegative.

The V and J genes are TRBV5-1 and TRBJ1-3, with a tentative D call TRBD1 (5 bases). The CDR3 runs to 16 residues. CDR1 is SGHRS, CDR2 YFSETQ, per germline. The ends were cut back, 5 bases at V and 0 bases at J, with 15 bases in the middle. CDR3 sequence: CASSESGTVSGNTIYF. The CDR3 bases are TGCGCCAGCAGTGAGTCCGGGACTGTCTCTGGAAACACCATATATTTT.

This clone was observed a few times. The J gene is TRBJ1-2, the V gene TRBV28, with 9 bases fitting TRBD1. Germline trimming cut 6 bases from V and 5 bases from J; bases unmatched to any gene: 7. The CDR3 spans 14 residues. Germline V gives CDR1 MDHEN, CDR2 SYDVKM. The CDR3 region is CASRPTGGSYGYTF. The CDR3 DNA reads as TGTGCCAGCAGGCCTACAGGGGGCAGTTATGGCTACACCTTC.

The chain carries TRBV2 and TRBJ1-5; tentatively, D is TRBD1 (6 bases). Germline V lookup: CDR1 SNHLY, CDR2 FYNNEI. V dropped 7 bases and J dropped 4 bases, with 14 bases sitting between them. The length of the CDR3 is 14 residues. The CDR3 DNA follows: TGTGCCAGCAAGGATAGGACAGTAAATCAGCCCCAGCATTTT. This encodes CASKDRTVNQPQHF.

This clone occurred a few times. The CDR3 sequence: CASSGWTGEQETQYF. The CDR3 DNA reads TGCGCCAGCAGCGGGTGGACAGGAGAACAAGAGACCCAGTACTTC. V gene TRBV5-1 combines with J gene TRBJ2-5; 7 nucleotides agree with TRBD1. The trim removed 4 bases at V and 2 bases at J, leaving 8 bases unmatched. From germline, CDR1 is SGHRS and CDR2 YFSETQ. This CDR3 has 15 amino acids.

The count of this clone is one. The rearrangement links TRBV11-2 to TRBJ2-4; perhaps TRBD1 as D (5 bases). Germline V lookup: CDR1 SGHAT, CDR2 FQNNGV. This CDR3 region has 15 residues. V gave up 6 bases and J gave up 0 bases, with 12 bases separating them. This CDR3 is CASRGRGLAKNIQYF. CDR3 DNA: TGTGCCAGCAGGGGAAGGGGTCTAGCCAAAAACATTCAGTACTTC.

The rearrangement uses TRBV5-4 and TRBJ1-2, with D possibly being TRBD1 (6 bases). Germline V gene lookup returns CDR1 SGHNT and CDR2 YYREEE (reference sequence). Trimming took 2 bases from V and 4 from J, leaving 9 bases between them. This CDR3 has 13 residues. The CDR3 loop is CASSLQGVYGYTF. CDR3 DNA sequence: TGTGCCAGCAGCTTACAGGGCGTCTATGGCTACACCTTC. Based on the CDR3 plus reference TRBV5-4 and TRBJ1-2, the full variable domain is ETGVTQSPTHLIKTRGQQVTLRCSSQSGHNTVSWYQQALGQGPQFIFQYYREEENGRGNFPPRFSGLQFPNYSSELNVNALELDDSALYLCASSLQGVYGYTFGSGTRLTVV.

This chain links TRBV6-1 with TRBJ2-7; 11 bases agree with TRBD1. Losses at the gene ends were 7 bases for V and 6 bases for J; bases not matched to a gene: 8. Germline CDR1 MNHNS, CDR2 SASEGT. The length of the CDR3 is 14 residues. The CDR3 protein is CASKRDRGSLEQYF. The CDR3 DNA reads as TGTGCCAGCAAGAGGGACAGGGGGTCTCTCGAGCAGTACTTC.

The chain employs TRBV4-2 and TRBJ1-2; D possibly corresponds to TRBD1 (5 bases). This CDR3 has 14 amino acids. V lost 4 bases and J lost 10, with 19 bases in between. The germline gives CDR1 LGHNA, CDR2 YNFKEQ. The CDR3 DNA follows: TGTGCCAGCAGCCCGCGCGGGGGAGAACTGTACTACACCTTC. It codes for CASSPRGGELYYTF.

The rearrangement uses TRBV27 and TRBJ1-5, with D possibly being TRBD1 (6 bases). V lost 6 bases and J lost 0, with 15 bases in between. This CDR3 contains 16 residues. Germline lookup yields CDR1 MNHEY and CDR2 SMNVEV (reference sequence). The CDR3 is CASRDSELISNQPQHF. The CDR3 DNA reads TGTGCCAGCAGGGACAGCGAGTTAATTAGCAATCAGCCCCAGCATTTT.

This rearrangement joins TRBV4-3 to TRBJ1-5; D is unresolved. This CDR3 has 15 amino acids. The V end lost 0 bases, the J end lost 4 bases, and 10 bases lay between the germline ends. Per the germline V gene, CDR1 is LGHNA and CDR2 is YSLEER. In nucleotides, the CDR3 is TGCGCCAGCAGCCAAGAACCCGGCGGTAATCAGCCCCAGCATTTT. This gives the protein CASSQEPGGNQPQHF.

This chain connects TRBV19 to TRBJ2-2; D is perhaps TRBD2 (6 bases). Germline CDR1 and CDR2: LNHDA and SQIVND (reference sequence). The CDR3 is made up of 16 amino acids. Trimming left V 3 bases short and J 3 bases short, with 14 bases between. In nucleotides, the CDR3 is TGTGCCAGTAGTATCGGGGAGGAAGTCCACACCGGGGAGCTGTTTTTT. Translation: CASSIGEEVHTGELFF.

This sequence joins TRBV11-1 and TRBJ2-3; possible D gene TRBD1, 6 bases. Germline V lookup: CDR1 SGHAT, CDR2 FQDESV (reference sequence). The CDR3 sequence is 14 residues long. Trimming removed 4 bases at V and 9 bases at J, with 17 bases between. CDR3 nucleotides: TGTGCCAGCAGCTCCCTCAGGGGTCTGGGCACGCAGTATTTT. This codes for CASSSLRGLGTQYF. Using reference TRBV11-1 and TRBJ2-3 for the parts outside the CDR3, the full variable domain is EAEVAQSPRYKITEKSQAVAFWCDPISGHATLYWYRQILGQGPELLVQFQDESVVDDSQLPKDRFSAERLKGVDSTLKIQPAELGDSAMYLCASSSLRGLGTQYFGPGTRLTVL.

The chain has TRBV7-9 and TRBJ2-1, with D possibly matching TRBD2 (6 bases). V lost 9 bases to trimming and J lost 0 bases, with 18 bases between them. The CDR3 consists of 16 residues. Germline V CDR1 and CDR2: SEHNR, FQNEAQ (reference sequence). CDR3 nucleotides: TGTGCCAGTGGACGGCCCTTGACTAGCTCCTACAATGAGCAGTTCTTC. As protein: CASGRPLTSSYNEQFF.

The V call is TRBV6-4, the J call TRBJ2-4; D possibly corresponds to TRBD2 (5 bases). Germline CDR1 and CDR2: MRHNA and SNTAGT. The CDR3 is made up of 12 amino acids. Trimming removed 2 bases from V and 9 bases from J, with 8 bases in between. The CDR3 nucleotides are TGTGCCAGCAGTGACGACTACGGCATTCAGTACTTC. It codes for CASSDDYGIQYF.

The V gene is TRBV6-4, the J gene TRBJ1-2, with 8 nucleotides matching TRBD1. Germline V gene lookup returns CDR1 MRHNA and CDR2 SNTAGT. This CDR3 comprises 13 residues. V was clipped by 6 bases and J by 8 bases; unmatched bases: 8. The CDR3 bases are TGTGCCAGCAGAGCGACAGGGGACGGGGGCTACACCTTC. Protein: CASRATGDGGYTF.

This clone was seen a single time. The genes are TRBV2 and TRBJ1-2; possibly TRBD1 for D (5 bases). Germline assignment: CDR1 SNHLY and CDR2 FYNNEI. There are 14 residues in the CDR3. Trimming cost V 3 bases and J 8 bases, with 16 bases left between them. This chain's CDR3 is CASSEGTGDRGYTF. CDR3 sequence (DNA): TGTGCCAGCAGTGAGGGAACAGGCGATAGGGGCTACACCTTC.

V gene TRBV5-1 combines with J gene TRBJ2-5; TRBD1 matches at 9 bases. This CDR3 region has 15 residues. With 1 base clipped from V and 4 bases from J, the junction kept 5 bases outside the gene matches. The germline gives CDR1 SGHRS, CDR2 YFSETQ. Written as DNA, the CDR3 is TGCGCCAGCAGCTTGTGGACAGGGGTCATAGAGACCCAGTACTTC. It translates to CASSLWTGVIETQYF.

The rearrangement uses TRBV5-1 and TRBJ1-1; possibly TRBD1 for D (5 bases). V lost 0 bases to trimming and J lost 1 base, with 10 bases between them. This CDR3 has 15 amino acids. CDR1 is SGHRS and CDR2 is YFSETQ in the germline V gene. In DNA, the CDR3 is TGCGCCAGCAGCTTGGAGGCAGGGCCGAACACTGAAGCTTTCTTT. This encodes CASSLEAGPNTEAFF.

The CDR3 is CASTPSRGGTGELFF. In DNA form, the CDR3 reads TGTGCCAGCACCCCGTCGCGGGGGGGGACCGGGGAGCTGTTTTTT. The V gene is TRBV6-6, the J gene TRBJ2-2, with 9 nucleotides matching TRBD2. Germline CDR1 and CDR2: MNHNY and SVGAGI (reference sequence). There are 15 residues in the CDR3. With 7 bases clipped from V and 5 bases from J, the junction kept 8 bases outside the gene matches.

On this clone: The junction does not match germline at one end; this may be a read error. Distinct nucleotide sequences in the sample also encode this CDR3. This chain joins TRBV5-6 and TRBJ1-1; D not certain. Germline CDR1 SGHDT, CDR2 YYEEEE. This CDR3 is built from 14 residues. The CDR3 reads CASSFGGENTEAFF. In nucleotides, the CDR3 is TGTGCCAGCAGCTTCGGCGGGGAGAACACTGAGGCTTTCTTT.

This clone was detected a few times. The chain is built from TRBV19 and TRBJ2-2; a weak D match, TRBD2 (5 bases). The V and J ends lost 7 bases and 6 bases respectively, with 18 bases between them. The CDR3 loop spans 15 amino acids. Germline CDR1 is LNHDA and CDR2 is SQIVND (reference sequence). DNA for the CDR3: TGTGCCAGTAAATCCCGGCTAGCAGTAGCCGGGGAGCTGTTTTTT. Translated: CASKSRLAVAGELFF.

J is TRBJ1-5 and V is TRBV7-9; 8 nucleotides line up with TRBD1. CDR3 length equals 15 residues. Germline CDR1 reads SEHNR; CDR2 reads FQNEAQ (reference sequence). The ends lost 5 bases at V and 2 bases at J; junction bases unmatched: 5. In DNA form, the CDR3 reads TGTGCCAGCAGCCCCGCGACAGGGGGCAATCAGCCCCAGCATTTT. Its protein product is CASSPATGGNQPQHF. Variable domain in full (rest from reference TRBV7-9 and TRBJ1-5): DTGVSQNPRHKITKRGQNVTFRCDPISEHNRLYWYRQTLGQGPEFLTYFQNEAQLEKSRLLSDRFSAERPKGSFSTLEIQRTEQGDSAMYLCASSPATGGNQPQHFGDGTRLSIL.

V and J are TRBV2 and TRBJ2-1, with 8 bases that match TRBD1. Trimming cost V 6 bases and J 8 bases; bases outside gene matches: 9. From germline, CDR1 is SNHLY and CDR2 FYNNEI. The CDR3 extends over 14 amino acids. CDR3 in DNA: TGTGCCAGCAGGCAGGGGGCCGATATAGATGAGCAGTTCTTC. Translated: CASRQGADIDEQFF.

This chain's CDR3 is CASSLGRGDYNEQFF. The CDR3 DNA reads TGTGCCAGCAGCTTGGGGCGGGGGGATTACAATGAGCAGTTCTTC. The chain recombines TRBV5-5 with TRBJ2-1; 8 nucleotides align to TRBD2. Per germline, CDR1 SGHKS and CDR2 YYEKEE (reference sequence). The CDR3 covers 15 residues. V lost 0 bases and J lost 4; bases outside the gene matches: 3.

V usage is TRBV6-5 and J usage is TRBJ1-1, with D maybe TRBD1 (5 bases). The CDR3 is 11 amino acids. V lost 6 bases and J 7 bases, leaving 9 bases between the germline ends. Germline V gene data show CDR1 as MNHEY and CDR2 as SVGAGI. The CDR3 DNA reads as TGTGCCAGCAGGCGGGGGGTTGAAGCTTTCTTT. This codes for CASRRGVEAFF.

V is TRBV9 and J is TRBJ2-2; D perhaps matches TRBD1 (5 bases). The V end was cut by 4 bases, the J end by 6 bases, with 19 bases between. Germline V gives CDR1 SGDLS, CDR2 YYNGEE. The CDR3 extends over 16 amino acids. CDR3 coding DNA: TGTGCCAGCAGCCCCCACTGGGGCCAGTTCCCCGGGGAGCTGTTTTTT. It yields the protein CASSPHWGQFPGELFF.

The chain uses TRBV5-1 and TRBJ1-3; no firm D call. Germline assignment: CDR1 SGHRS and CDR2 YFSETQ. Deletions cut 4 bases from V and 0 bases from J, with 11 bases between. The CDR3 totals 15 residues. The CDR3 DNA sequence: TGCGCCAGCAGCCCCACCCGGGGCTCTGGAAACACCATATATTTT. This translates into CASSPTRGSGNTIYF. Combining the CDR3 with reference TRBV5-1 and TRBJ1-3 gives the whole variable domain KAGVTQTPRYLIKTRGQQVTLSCSPISGHRSVSWYQQTPGQGLQFLFEYFSETQRNKGNFPGRFSGRQFSNSRSEMNVSTLELGDSALYLCASSPTRGSGNTIYFGEGSWLTVV.